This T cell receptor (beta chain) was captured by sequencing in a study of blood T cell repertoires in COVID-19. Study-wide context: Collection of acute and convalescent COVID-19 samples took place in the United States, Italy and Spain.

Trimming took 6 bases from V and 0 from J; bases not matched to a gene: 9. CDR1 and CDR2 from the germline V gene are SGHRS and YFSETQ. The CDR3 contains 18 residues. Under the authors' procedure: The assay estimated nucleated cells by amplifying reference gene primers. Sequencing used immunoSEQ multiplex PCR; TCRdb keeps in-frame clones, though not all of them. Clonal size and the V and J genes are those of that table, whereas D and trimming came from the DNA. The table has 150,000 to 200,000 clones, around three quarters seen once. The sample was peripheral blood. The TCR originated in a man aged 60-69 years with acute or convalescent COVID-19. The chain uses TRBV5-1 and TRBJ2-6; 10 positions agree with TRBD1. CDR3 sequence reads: CASTTTTGGGSGANVLTF. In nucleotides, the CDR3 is TGCGCCAGCACCACAACGACAGGGGGCGGCTCTGGGGCCAACGTCCTGACTTTC.